The 27 T cell receptor beta chains below all came from one sample that was sequenced in a study of T cells in Graves' hyperthyroidism and ophthalmopathy. Amplification targeted TCR beta CDR3 regions from RNA transcripts. When the TCR CDR3 underwent first-round RT-PCR, the HTBI primer set was used. Each CDR3 protein is one row after TCRdb ran MiXCR on the multiplex PCR reads. This sample has some 550,000 distinct CDR3 sequences, with 20% to 25% found just once. Sample: blood. The source is a man younger than 35 with Graves' hyperthyroidism.

There are a few counts of this clonotype. The CDR3 spells CASSERDTQYF. CDR3 DNA sequence: TGTGCCAGCAGTGAAAGGGATACGCAGTATTTT. The chain employs TRBV6-1 and TRBJ2-3; D is unclear. The CDR3 extends over 11 amino acids. With 2 bases removed from V and 6 bases from J, the gap between germline ends came to 3 bases. Germline CDR1 is MNHNS and CDR2 is SASEGT.

The chain joins TRBV9 to TRBJ2-2; tentative D call: TRBD2 (6 bases). The CDR3 runs 16 residues. V gave up 2 bases and J gave up 1 base, with 12 bases separating them. Germline values: CDR1 SGDLS, CDR2 YYNGEE. The CDR3, as DNA: TGTGCCAGCAGCGTGGGGAGGAGCATGAACACCGGGGAGCTGTTTTTT. It codes for CASSVGRSMNTGELFF.

A word on this clonotype: This may stem from a read error, because a much larger clone lies one nucleotide away. The V call is TRBV29-1, the J call TRBJ1-3, with D possibly TRBD1 on 6 matching bases. CDR3 length: 11 residues. Germline assignment: CDR1 SQVTM and CDR2 ANQGSEA. The CDR3 protein is CSGVWRDTLYF. In DNA form, the CDR3 reads TGCAGCGGGGTTTGGAGGGACACCCTATATTTT. Full variable domain (missing parts from reference TRBV29-1 and TRBJ1-3): SAVISQKPSRDICQRGTSLTIQCQVDSQVTMMFWYRQQPGQSLTLIATANQGSEATYESGFVIDKFPISRPNLTFSTLTVSNMSPEDSSIYLCSGVWRDTLYFGEGSWLTVV.

This clonotype showed up many times. The chain joins TRBV6-1 to TRBJ2-7; the match to TRBD1 covers 9 bases. The CDR3 sequence is 16 residues long. In germline, CDR1 is MNHNS, CDR2 SASEGT. The junction had 10 bases not matched to a gene; V was cut back by 6 bases and J by 1 base. The DNA for the CDR3 is TGTGCCAGCAGGTGGACAGGGGTCGGTAAGTCCTACGAGCAGTACTTC. This encodes CASRWTGVGKSYEQYF.

This clonotype was observed many times. The chain uses TRBV4-1 and TRBJ1-5; TRBD1 might be the D (6 bases). From germline, CDR1 is MGHRA and CDR2 YSYEKL. V was shortened by 0 bases and J by 9 bases, with 15 bases between the two germline ends. The CDR3 totals 15 residues. CDR3 in DNA: TGCGCCAGCAGCCAAGACAGGGGCTGGTTGTGGCCCCAGCATTTT. This codes for CASSQDRGWLWPQHF.

The chain combines TRBV28 with TRBJ1-2, with unresolved D. The germline V and J ends were trimmed by 4 bases and 2 bases, with 14 bases remaining between them. CDR1 MDHEN and CDR2 SYDVKM come from the germline V gene. The CDR3 runs to 15 residues. The CDR3 DNA sequence: TGTGCCAGCAGTTCCCGGACTTTAGAAAACTATGGCTACACCTTC. This sequence encodes CASSSRTLENYGYTF.

Many counts were recorded for this clonotype. The rearrangement joins TRBV12-5 to TRBJ1-1, with D unresolved. V dropped 5 bases and J dropped 9 bases, with 7 bases sitting between them. This CDR3 region has 10 residues. Per the germline V gene, CDR1 is LGHNT and CDR2 is FRNRAP. CDR3 amino acids: CASGREKAFF. CDR3 bases: TGTGCTAGTGGTCGGGAGAAAGCTTTCTTT.

The table lists this clonotype with many counts. This chain links TRBV11-2 with TRBJ1-1, with D hard to call. Germline-derived CDR1 and CDR2 are SGHAT and FQNNGV. The CDR3 loop spans 14 amino acids. V was trimmed by 4 bases and J by 0 bases, leaving 9 bases between them. The CDR3 DNA is TGTGCCAGCAGCTACGACATTTTGAACACTGAAGCTTTCTTT. This sequence encodes CASSYDILNTEAFF. Using reference TRBV11-2 and TRBJ1-1 for the parts outside the CDR3, the full variable domain is EAGVAQSPRYKIIEKRQSVAFWCNPISGHATLYWYQQILGQGPKLLIQFQNNGVVDDSQLPKDRFSAERLKGVDSTLKIQPAKLEDSAVYLCASSYDILNTEAFFGQGTRLTVV.

V and J are TRBV24-1 and TRBJ1-1; D may be TRBD1 (6 bases). The CDR3 totals 13 residues. Deletions cut 7 bases from V and 3 bases from J, with 11 bases between. CDR1 is KGHDR and CDR2 is SFDVKD in the germline V gene. CDR3 sequence: CATRWGADTEAFF. DNA for the CDR3: TGTGCCACCAGGTGGGGGGCGGACACTGAAGCTTTCTTT.

This clonotype was found many times. The gene calls are TRBV19 and TRBJ1-2; no clear D. Germline V gives CDR1 LNHDA, CDR2 SQIVND (reference sequence). V gave up 5 bases and J gave up 4 bases, with 5 bases separating them. The CDR3 runs 11 residues. For the CDR3, the DNA is TGTGCCAGTAGTGGCACCTATGGCTACACCTTC. The encoded protein is CASSGTYGYTF.

This clonotype was seen repeatedly, ten times or more. This chain joins TRBV19 and TRBJ2-6, with 7 bases that match TRBD2. This CDR3 comprises 17 residues. V shed 9 bases and J 0 bases; nucleotides not matched to a gene: 11. Germline CDR1 and CDR2: LNHDA and SQIVND (reference sequence). This CDR3 reads CASQSPGGSSGANVLTF. The CDR3 bases are TGTGCCAGCCAGTCCCCCGGGGGGTCCTCTGGGGCCAACGTCCTGACTTTC. Full variable domain (outside the CDR3, taken from reference TRBV19 and TRBJ2-6): DGGITQSPKYLFRKEGQNVTLSCEQNLNHDAMYWYRQDPGQGLRLIYYSQIVNDFQKGDIAEGYSVSREKKESFPLTVTSAQKNPTAFYLCASQSPGGSSGANVLTFGAGSRLTVL.

This clonotype was observed many times. V usage is TRBV27 and J usage is TRBJ2-3; D possibly corresponds to TRBD2 (6 bases). V lost 4 bases, J lost 0 bases, and 8 bases lay in between. The CDR3 consists of 14 residues. The germline V gene has CDR1 MNHEY and CDR2 SMNVEV (reference sequence). The CDR3: CASSSGLSTDTQYF. The CDR3 DNA is TGTGCCAGCAGTTCGGGACTGAGCACAGATACGCAGTATTTT.

The genes are TRBV12-3 or TRBV12-4 and TRBJ1-5; no clear D gene. There are 14 residues in the CDR3. The germline V and J ends were trimmed by 5 bases and 2 bases, with 10 bases remaining between them. CDR3 region: CASSQNDGNQPQHF. Written as DNA, the CDR3 is TGTGCCAGCAGTCAGAACGACGGCAATCAGCCCCAGCATTTT.

This clonotype was detected ten times or more. This CDR3 is CASSFGVGGYTF. CDR3 coding DNA: TGTGCCAGCAGCTTTGGCGTCGGTGGCTACACCTTC. V is TRBV5-5 and J is TRBJ1-2; D not resolved. From germline, CDR1 is SGHKS and CDR2 YYEKEE (reference sequence). The ends were cut back, 2 bases at V and 7 bases at J, with 9 bases in the middle. The CDR3 runs to 12 residues.

This clonotype was counted only a few times. The chain uses TRBV11-2 and TRBJ1-1, with unresolved D. Germline V gives CDR1 SGHAT, CDR2 FQNNGV. This CDR3 has 14 residues. V was cut by 4 bases and J by 2 bases, with 11 bases left in between. The chain's CDR3 is CASSSAYRNTEAFF. CDR3 DNA: TGTGCCAGCAGCTCCGCCTACAGAAACACTGAAGCTTTCTTT.

To note about this clonotype: A read error may account for a junction end that differs from germline. This chain joins TRBV12-3 or TRBV12-4 and TRBJ1-1; weak D call: TRBD1 (5 bases). The CDR3 runs 14 residues. CDR3 sequence reads: CASSLGGGWPEASF. DNA for the CDR3: TGTGCCAGCAGTCTTGGGGGAGGGTGGCCTGAAGCTTCCTTT.

This clonotype was detected only a few times. V gene TRBV7-9 combines with J gene TRBJ2-5; no definite D call. The V end lost 0 bases, the J end lost 2 bases, and 7 bases lay between the germline ends. The CDR3 totals 14 residues. The germline CDR1 and CDR2 sequences are SEHNR and FQNEAQ (reference sequence). Here the CDR3 DNA reads TGTGCCAGCAGCTTAGCGGGCAGTCAAGAGACCCAGTACTTC. This codes for CASSLAGSQETQYF.

This chain connects TRBV6-5 to TRBJ1-5; D unclear. CDR1 is MNHEY and CDR2 is SVGAGI in the germline V gene. Trimming left V 2 bases short and J 5 bases short, with 10 bases between. CDR3 length equals 14 residues. The CDR3 DNA follows: TGTGCCAGCAGTTACGGTGGGAGCTATCAGCCCCAGCATTTT. Its protein is CASSYGGSYQPQHF.

This clonotype occurred a few times. The gene calls are TRBV6-1 and TRBJ2-7; D is uncertain. CDR3 length: 14 amino acids. Germline lookup yields CDR1 MNHNS and CDR2 SASEGT. The V end lost 2 bases, the J end lost 2 bases, and 10 bases lay between the germline ends. As DNA, the CDR3 is TGTGCCAGCAGTGAATGGTGGGGAACCTACGAGCAGTACTTC. Translating gives CASSEWWGTYEQYF.

This clonotype has a handful of counts. The V and J genes are TRBV12-3 or TRBV12-4 and TRBJ2-7; no clear D. V was shortened by 5 bases and J by 2 bases, with 13 bases between the two germline ends. This CDR3 spans 14 amino acids. CDR3 bases: TGTGCCAGCAGTCCACCGACAAACCCCTACGAGCAGTACTTC. Protein product: CASSPPTNPYEQYF.

The V gene is TRBV4-1, the J gene TRBJ2-6; 10 bases fit TRBD1. Germline V gene data show CDR1 as MGHRA and CDR2 as YSYEKL. There are 20 residues in the CDR3. The V segment lost 4 bases and the J segment 0 bases; nucleotides outside the gene matches: 12. Here the CDR3 reads CASSRYWRTGGNSGANVLTF. The CDR3 coding sequence is TGCGCCAGCAGCCGCTATTGGAGGACAGGGGGTAACTCTGGGGCCAACGTCCTGACTTTC.

About this clonotype: With a much larger clone just one base away, this may be a read error. CDR3 sequence reads: CASSPGGASTEELFF. The CDR3 DNA follows: TGTGCCAGCTCCCCGGGCGGGGCCAGCACCGAGGAGCTGTTTTTT. This chain uses TRBV28 with TRBJ2-2, with D tentatively TRBD2 (6 bases). The CDR3 is 15 residues long. Germline CDR1 reads MDHEN; CDR2 reads SYDVKM.

This clonotype was found many times. One end of the junction does not line up with germline, which may come from a read error. V and J are TRBV5-1 and TRBJ2-6; D perhaps matches TRBD2 (6 bases). Germline assignment: CDR1 SGHRS and CDR2 YFSETQ. The CDR3 sequence is 17 residues long. The CDR3 nucleotides read TGCGCCAGCAGTTTGGACGGTGGGGGGTCTGGGGCCAACGTCCTGACTTTC. Translation: CASSLDGGGSGANVLTF.

There are many counts of this clonotype. V and J are TRBV7-9 and TRBJ2-5, with D unresolved. This CDR3 has 15 amino acids. Trimming shortened V by 5 bases and J by 1 base, and 14 bases separated the two germline ends. Germline CDR1 reads SEHNR; CDR2 reads FQNEAQ (reference sequence). CDR3 nucleotide sequence: TGTGCCAGCAGCCCTGAGGCCGGGTTCCAAGAGACCCAGTACTTC. Its translation: CASSPEAGFQETQYF.

This clonotype was seen ten or more times. In nucleotides, the CDR3 is TGCAGCGTTCTCAGGAACTATGGCTACACCTTC. It translates to CSVLRNYGYTF. The chain employs TRBV29-1 and TRBJ1-2; D gene ambiguous. With 5 bases removed from V and 2 bases from J, the gap between germline ends came to 6 bases. The CDR3 is made up of 11 amino acids. Germline-derived CDR1 and CDR2 are SQVTM and ANQGSEA.

This chain links TRBV14 with TRBJ2-5; D unclear. The CDR3 covers 14 residues. Germline CDR1 SGHDN, CDR2 FVKESK. The V end lost 0 bases, the J end lost 4 bases, and 9 bases lay between the germline ends. The CDR3 protein is CASSQDPARETQYF. CDR3 DNA: TGTGCCAGCAGCCAAGACCCTGCCCGAGAGACCCAGTACTTC. The variable domain in full, with the rest retrieved from reference TRBV14 and TRBJ2-5, is EAGVTQFPSHSVIEKGQTVTLRCDPISGHDNLYWYRRVMGKEIKFLLHFVKESKQDESGMPNNRFLAERTGGTYSTLKVQPAELEDSGVYFCASSQDPARETQYFGPGTRLLVL.

This chain links TRBV5-6 with TRBJ2-7, with TRBD2 matching 12 bases. Germline V gene lookup returns CDR1 SGHDT and CDR2 YYEEEE. This CDR3 is 16 amino acids long. Trimming took 5 bases from V and 0 from J; bases not matched to a gene: 6. The CDR3 spells CASRPRLAGDSYEQYF. CDR3 bases: TGTGCCAGCAGACCACGACTAGCGGGGGACTCCTACGAGCAGTACTTC. The variable domain in full, with the rest retrieved from reference TRBV5-6 and TRBJ2-7, is DAGVTQSPTHLIKTRGQQVTLRCSPKSGHDTVSWYQQALGQGPQFIFQYYEEEERQRGNFPDRFSGHQFPNYSSELNVNALLLGDSALYLCASRPRLAGDSYEQYFGPGTRLTVT.